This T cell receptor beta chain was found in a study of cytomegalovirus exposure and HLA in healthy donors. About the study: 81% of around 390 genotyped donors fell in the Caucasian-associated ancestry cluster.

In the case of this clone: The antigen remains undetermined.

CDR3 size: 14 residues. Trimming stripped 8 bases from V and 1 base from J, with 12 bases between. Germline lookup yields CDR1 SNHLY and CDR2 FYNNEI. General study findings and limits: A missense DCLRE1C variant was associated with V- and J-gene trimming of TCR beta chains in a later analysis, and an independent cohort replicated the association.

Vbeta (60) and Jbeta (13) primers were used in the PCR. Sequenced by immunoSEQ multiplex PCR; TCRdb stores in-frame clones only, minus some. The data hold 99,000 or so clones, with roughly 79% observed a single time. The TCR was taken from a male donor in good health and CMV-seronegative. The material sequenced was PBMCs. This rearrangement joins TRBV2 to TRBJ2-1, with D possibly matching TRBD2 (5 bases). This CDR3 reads CASHTGTSYNEQFF. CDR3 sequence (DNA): TGTGCCAGCCACACGGGAACGTCCTACAATGAGCAGTTCTTC.